This section outlines one TCR beta chain sequence together with its context. Its antigen is unknown. No per-base quality is available; no much larger clone lies one base away. Using the deep immunoSEQ assay, TCR CDR3 regions were amplified from genomic DNA by multiplex PCR. For each cell subset, the extracted genomic DNA was distributed evenly across all wells of several immunoSEQ 96-well plates, and each plate served as one replicate. For sorted subsets, about 200 ng genomic DNA, equal to about 30,000 T cell genomes, was loaded into each replicate PCR. The purified libraries were quantified using a Qubit 3.0 fluorometer, sized with a Bioanalyzer 2100, and then quantified again using the KAPA Library Quantification kit. Every immunoSEQ 96-well plate was sequenced on a dedicated single-read 150-cycle Illumina NextSeq 550 flow cell. In the paper's pipeline: Because the immunoSEQ output held only junctional sequences and lacked quality scores, the filtering could not match the filtering applied to full-length reads. Sequences were annotated with PyIR, a Python wrapper for IgBLAST v1.9, using IMGT germline references to assign V/J genes and CDR3. Reads were removed for weak V/J assignments (E-value above 1e-6), missing CDR3, stop codons, out-of-frame junctions, or ambiguous translated residues. V3J clonotypes were defined as sequences sharing an identical inferred V gene, J gene, and CDR3 amino acid sequence. Percentage overlap between repertoires was computed as shared unique clonotypes divided by the size of the smaller repertoire. RTK rarefaction, the Chao1 estimator, and Recon v2.1 estimates of unobserved clonotypes were used to assess repertoire richness. OLGA was used to compute generation probabilities for all TCRbeta clonotypes that the gDNA method yielded from a handful of donors. Held by TCRdb, this immuneACCESS table contains in-frame sequences only and omits some clones. Under half of the omission traces to an unresolved V gene where checked; the cause of the rest is unknown. V and J calls and clone size are those listed in that table; D and trimming were worked out from the DNA. A total of hundreds of thousands of clones appear in this sample, 96% of them only once. About 0.054% of the sample is taken by the ten largest.

The data are from a study of shared clonotypes between healthy human individuals (dated by TCRdb to between 2020 and 2021). Study-wide context: A few men and a couple of women, aged 18 to 49 years, made up the cohort. For each donor, CD4 naive and CD4 memory were each run on three plates, CD8 naive on two plates, and CD8 memory on one plate. Blood TCR repertoires of about five healthy adults were deeply sequenced to estimate repertoire size and the extent of clonotype sharing between individuals. Leukapheresis yielded between about 0.94 and 9 billion PBMCs per donor. To increase sequencing depth and limit assay-specific biases, TCR repertoire library preparation and sequencing were carried out by different laboratories using diverse techniques.

Paper-wide results and their limitations: Across several donors, about 5% of naive CD4, approximately 4% of naive CD8, 2% to 2.5% of memory CD4, and under 0.45% of memory CD8 clonotypes were shared. Sampling was restricted to blood, and TCR repertoires in tissue are likely to differ from TCR repertoires in blood. Estimated clonotype richness was generally larger for naive than for memory subsets. Based on pairwise subsampling, the degree of clonotype sharing among donors was expected to be affected by sequencing depth. The small number of donors limited the genetic and exposure-history diversity represented. Rarefaction of sorted-subset datasets indicated incomplete sequencing despite the large sequencing depth. Clonotypes shared by all four sorted-subset donors showed higher generation probabilities than non-shared clonotypes.

Donors were healthy HIV-negative adults with no recently reported acute infections or vaccinations. Every donor was a Caucasian adult residing in Nashville, Tennessee, USA. Magnetic negative selection was used to enrich CD4+ T cells, after which naive cells were positively selected on CD45RA and the negative fraction became the memory subset. Blood was collected by leukapheresis, and PBMCs were isolated by Ficoll-Histopaque density gradient centrifugation and then cryopreserved in liquid nitrogen vapor phase. Analytical flow cytometry was used to check the purity and quantity of each magnetically sorted T cell population. Genomic DNA was isolated from each sorted fraction and quantified by UV absorbance on a Nanodrop 2000c. V lost 6 bases and J lost 2 bases; the stretch between them is 10 bases long. The CDR3, cysteine through phenylalanine, is 13 amino acids long. Just CDR3 DNA is preserved here, 39 bases in frame from base 1. CDR1 and CDR2 (MDHEN, SYDVKM) derive from the germline V gene.

The V and J genes are TRBV28 and TRBJ1-1; possibly the D gene is TRBD1, per 6 matching bases. This sequence originates from a woman aged 25 to 45 in good health. The source material was naive CD4+ T cells sorted from blood. Explained via the paper, the cell subset or site label denotes: CD45RA+ positively selected. The DNA is as follows: TGTGCCAGCAGCGGACAGCCAAACACTGAAGCTTTCTTT. It encodes CASSGQPNTEAFF.